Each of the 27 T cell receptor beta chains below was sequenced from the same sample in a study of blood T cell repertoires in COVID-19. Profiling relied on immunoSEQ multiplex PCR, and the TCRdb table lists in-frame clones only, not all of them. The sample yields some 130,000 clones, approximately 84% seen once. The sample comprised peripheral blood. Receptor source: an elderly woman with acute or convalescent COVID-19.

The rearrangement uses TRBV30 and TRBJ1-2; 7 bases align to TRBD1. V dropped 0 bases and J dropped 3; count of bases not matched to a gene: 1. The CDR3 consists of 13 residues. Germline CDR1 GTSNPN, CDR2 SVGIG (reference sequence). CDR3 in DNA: TGTGCCTGGAGTGTAGGGACAGACTATGGCTACACCTTC. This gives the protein CAWSVGTDYGYTF. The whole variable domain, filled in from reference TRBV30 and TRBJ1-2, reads SQTIHQWPATLVQPVGSPLSLECTVEGTSNPNLYWYRQAAGRGLQLLFYSVGIGQISSEVPQNLSASRPQDRQFILSSKKLLLSDSGFYLCAWSVGTDYGYTFGSGTRLTVV.

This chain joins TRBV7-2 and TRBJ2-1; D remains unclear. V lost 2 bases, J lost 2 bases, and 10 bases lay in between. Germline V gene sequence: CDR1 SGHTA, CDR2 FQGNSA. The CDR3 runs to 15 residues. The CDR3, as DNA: TGTGCCAGCAGCTTATCGAGTAGAACCTACAATGAGCAGTTCTTC. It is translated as CASSLSSRTYNEQFF.

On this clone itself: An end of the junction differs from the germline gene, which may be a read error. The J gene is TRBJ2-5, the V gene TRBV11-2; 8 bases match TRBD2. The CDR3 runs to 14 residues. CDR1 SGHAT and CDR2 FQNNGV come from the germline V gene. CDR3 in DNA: TGTGCCAGCAGCCCAGCAGCGGGAGAAGAGGCCCAGTACTTC. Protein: CASSPAAGEEAQYF.

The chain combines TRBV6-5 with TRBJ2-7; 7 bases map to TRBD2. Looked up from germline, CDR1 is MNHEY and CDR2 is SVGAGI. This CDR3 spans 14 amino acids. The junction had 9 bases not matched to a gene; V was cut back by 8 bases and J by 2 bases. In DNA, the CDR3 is TGTGCCAGCCGAGCCGAGCGGGGAACCTACGAGCAGTACTTC. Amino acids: CASRAERGTYEQYF.

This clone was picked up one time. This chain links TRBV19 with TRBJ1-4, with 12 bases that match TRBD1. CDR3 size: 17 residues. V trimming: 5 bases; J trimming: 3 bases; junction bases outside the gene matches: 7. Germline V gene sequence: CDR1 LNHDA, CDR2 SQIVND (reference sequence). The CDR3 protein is CASSPPGQGASNEKLFF. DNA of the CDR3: TGTGCCAGTAGTCCCCCGGGACAGGGGGCTTCTAATGAAAAACTGTTTTTT.

CDR3 in DNA: TGTGCCAGTAGTAAAAGGACAGGGGGGATATCCACTGAAGCTTTCTTT. Its protein is CASSKRTGGISTEAFF. The gene calls are TRBV19 and TRBJ1-1; 10 bases align to TRBD1. CDR3 length: 16 amino acids. V was pared by 4 bases and J by 4 bases, with 9 bases of the junction left unmatched. CDR1 is LNHDA and CDR2 is SQIVND in the germline V gene (reference sequence).

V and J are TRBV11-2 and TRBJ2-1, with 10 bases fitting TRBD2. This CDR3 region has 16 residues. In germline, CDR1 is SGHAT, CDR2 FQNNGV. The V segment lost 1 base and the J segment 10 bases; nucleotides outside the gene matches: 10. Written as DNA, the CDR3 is TGTGCCAGCAGCTTAGGGACTAGCGGAGGGGGGCGGGAGCAGTTCTTC. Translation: CASSLGTSGGGREQFF.

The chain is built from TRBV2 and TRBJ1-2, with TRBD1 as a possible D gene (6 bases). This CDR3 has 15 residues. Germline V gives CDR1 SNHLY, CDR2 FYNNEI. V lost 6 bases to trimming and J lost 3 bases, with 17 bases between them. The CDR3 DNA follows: TGTGCCAGCAGGACGGGCGCAGGGGTCGACTATGGCTACACCTTC. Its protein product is CASRTGAGVDYGYTF.

The CDR3 loop is CASSLGPGLSGNTIYF. As DNA, the CDR3 is TGTGCCAGCAGCTTAGGTCCAGGGCTCTCTGGAAACACCATATATTTT. The chain combines TRBV7-6 with TRBJ1-3; TRBD1 might be the D (5 bases). The length of the CDR3 is 16 residues. The germline V gene has CDR1 SGHVS and CDR2 FNYEAQ. V lost 1 base and J 0 bases, leaving 10 bases between the germline ends.

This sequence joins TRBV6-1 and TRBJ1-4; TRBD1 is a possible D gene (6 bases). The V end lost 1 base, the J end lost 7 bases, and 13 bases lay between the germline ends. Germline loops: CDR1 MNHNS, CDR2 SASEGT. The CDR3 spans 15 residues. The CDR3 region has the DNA TGTGCCAGCAGTGAAGGCGCTGGGGGCGGTGAAAAACTGTTTTTT. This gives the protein CASSEGAGGGEKLFF.

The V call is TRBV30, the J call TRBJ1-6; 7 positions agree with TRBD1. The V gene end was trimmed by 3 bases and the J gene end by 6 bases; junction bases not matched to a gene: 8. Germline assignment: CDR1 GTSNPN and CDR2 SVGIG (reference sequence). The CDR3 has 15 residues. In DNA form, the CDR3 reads TGTGCCTGGAGGTACCAGGCAGGGGGTAATTCACCCCTCCACTTT. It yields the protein CAWRYQAGGNSPLHF.

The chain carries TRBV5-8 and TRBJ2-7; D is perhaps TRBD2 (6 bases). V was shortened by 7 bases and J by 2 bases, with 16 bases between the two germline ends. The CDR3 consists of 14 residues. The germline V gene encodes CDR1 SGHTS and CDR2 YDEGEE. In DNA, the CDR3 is TGTGCCAGCTTGGCCAGCGGGCCCCCCTACGAGCAGTACTTC. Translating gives CASLASGPPYEQYF.

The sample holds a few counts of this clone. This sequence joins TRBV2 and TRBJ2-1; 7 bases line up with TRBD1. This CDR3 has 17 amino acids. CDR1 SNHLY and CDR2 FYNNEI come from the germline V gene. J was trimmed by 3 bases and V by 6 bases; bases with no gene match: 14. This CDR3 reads CASRDRENRGFYNEQFF. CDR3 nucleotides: TGTGCCAGCAGGGATCGTGAGAACAGGGGCTTCTACAATGAGCAGTTCTTC.

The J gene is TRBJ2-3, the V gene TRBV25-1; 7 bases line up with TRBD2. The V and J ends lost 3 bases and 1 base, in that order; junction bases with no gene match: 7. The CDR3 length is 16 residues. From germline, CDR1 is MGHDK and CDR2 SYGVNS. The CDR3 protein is CASSESGGRRTDTQYF. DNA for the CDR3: TGTGCCAGCAGTGAGTCGGGAGGACGCCGCACAGATACGCAGTATTTT.

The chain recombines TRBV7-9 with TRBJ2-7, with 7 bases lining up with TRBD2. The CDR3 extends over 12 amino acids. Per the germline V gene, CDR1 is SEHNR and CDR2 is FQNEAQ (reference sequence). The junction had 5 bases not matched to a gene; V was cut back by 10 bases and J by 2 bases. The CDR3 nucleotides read TGTGCCACTACCCGGGGGGCCTACGAGCAGTACTTC. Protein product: CATTRGAYEQYF.

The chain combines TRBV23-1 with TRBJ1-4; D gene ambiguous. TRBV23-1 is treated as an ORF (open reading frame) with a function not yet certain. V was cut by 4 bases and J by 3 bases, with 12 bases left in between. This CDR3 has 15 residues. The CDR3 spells CASSRTGVANEKLFF. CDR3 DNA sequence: TGCGCCAGCAGTCGAACCGGGGTAGCTAATGAAAAACTGTTTTTT.

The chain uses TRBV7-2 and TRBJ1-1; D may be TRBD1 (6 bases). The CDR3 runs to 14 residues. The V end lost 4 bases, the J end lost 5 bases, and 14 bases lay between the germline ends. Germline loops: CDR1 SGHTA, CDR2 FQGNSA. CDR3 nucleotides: TGTGCCAGCAGCTCAGAACCAAGGGGGACTGAAGCTTTCTTT. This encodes CASSSEPRGTEAFF.

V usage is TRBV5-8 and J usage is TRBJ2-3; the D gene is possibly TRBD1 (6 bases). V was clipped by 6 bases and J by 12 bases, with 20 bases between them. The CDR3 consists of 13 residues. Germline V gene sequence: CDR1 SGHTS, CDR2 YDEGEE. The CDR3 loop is CASIGGQRGSQYF. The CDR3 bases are TGTGCCAGCATTGGGGGACAACGGGGTTCACAGTATTTT.

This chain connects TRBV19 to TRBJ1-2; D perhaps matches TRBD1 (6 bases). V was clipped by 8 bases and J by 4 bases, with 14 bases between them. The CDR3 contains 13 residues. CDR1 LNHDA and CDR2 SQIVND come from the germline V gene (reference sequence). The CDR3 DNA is TGTGCCAGTTGCAGGGGCCCCTCCTATGGCTACACCTTC. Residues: CASCRGPSYGYTF.

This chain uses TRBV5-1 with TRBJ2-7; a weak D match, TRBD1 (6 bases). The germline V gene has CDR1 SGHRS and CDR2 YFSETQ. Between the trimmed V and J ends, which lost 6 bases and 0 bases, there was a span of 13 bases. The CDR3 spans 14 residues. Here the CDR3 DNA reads TGCGCCAGCAAGCCAGGGGCCCTCTCCTACGAGCAGTACTTC. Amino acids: CASKPGALSYEQYF.

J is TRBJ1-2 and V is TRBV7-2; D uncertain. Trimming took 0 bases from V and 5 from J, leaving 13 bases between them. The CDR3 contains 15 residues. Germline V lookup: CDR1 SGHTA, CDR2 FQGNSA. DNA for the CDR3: TGTGCCAGCAGCTTAGCGGAGGCATCCATTTATGGCTACACCTTC. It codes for CASSLAEASIYGYTF.

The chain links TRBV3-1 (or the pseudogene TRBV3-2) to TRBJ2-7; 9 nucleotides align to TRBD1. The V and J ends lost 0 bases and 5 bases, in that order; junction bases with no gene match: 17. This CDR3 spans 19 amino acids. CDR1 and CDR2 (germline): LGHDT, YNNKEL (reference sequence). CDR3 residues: CASSQDWGGTGPIRDEQYF. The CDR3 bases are TGTGCCAGCAGCCAAGATTGGGGGGGGACAGGGCCCATCAGGGACGAGCAGTACTTC.

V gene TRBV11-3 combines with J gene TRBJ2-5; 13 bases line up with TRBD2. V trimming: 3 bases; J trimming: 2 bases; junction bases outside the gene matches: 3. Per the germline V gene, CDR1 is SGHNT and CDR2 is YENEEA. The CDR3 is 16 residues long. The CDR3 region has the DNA TGTGCCAGCAGCTTCAGGACTAGCGGGGGTCAAGAGACCCAGTACTTC. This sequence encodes CASSFRTSGGQETQYF. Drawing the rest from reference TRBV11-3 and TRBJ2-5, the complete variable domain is EAGVVQSPRYKIIEKKQPVAFWCNPISGHNTLYWYLQNLGQGPELLIRYENEEAVDDSQLPKDRFSAERLKGVDSTLKIQPAELGDSAVYLCASSFRTSGGQETQYFGPGTRLLVL.

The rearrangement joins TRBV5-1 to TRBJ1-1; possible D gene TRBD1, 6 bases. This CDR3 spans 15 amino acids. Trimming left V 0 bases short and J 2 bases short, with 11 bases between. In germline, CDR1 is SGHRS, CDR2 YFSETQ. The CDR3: CASSLARGHNTEAFF. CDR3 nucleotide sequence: TGCGCCAGCAGCTTGGCTAGGGGACATAACACTGAAGCTTTCTTT.

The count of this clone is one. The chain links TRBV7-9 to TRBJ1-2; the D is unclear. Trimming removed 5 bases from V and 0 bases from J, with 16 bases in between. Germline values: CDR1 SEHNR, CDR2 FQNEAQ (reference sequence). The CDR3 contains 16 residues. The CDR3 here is CASSPSRALSNYGYTF. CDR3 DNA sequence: TGTGCCAGCAGCCCCTCCCGAGCTCTATCTAACTATGGCTACACCTTC.

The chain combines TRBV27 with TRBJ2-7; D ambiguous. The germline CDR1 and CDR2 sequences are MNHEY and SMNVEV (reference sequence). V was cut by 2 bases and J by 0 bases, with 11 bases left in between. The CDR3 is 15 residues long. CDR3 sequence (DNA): TGTGCCAGCAGTTTAGTTGGCAAATCCTCCTACGAGCAGTACTTC. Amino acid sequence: CASSLVGKSSYEQYF.

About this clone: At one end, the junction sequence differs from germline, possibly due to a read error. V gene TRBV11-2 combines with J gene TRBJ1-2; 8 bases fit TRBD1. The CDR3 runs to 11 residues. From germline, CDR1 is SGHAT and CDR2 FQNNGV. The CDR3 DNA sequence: TGTGCCAGCAGCTTGGGACAGGCCCACTCCTTC. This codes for CASSLGQAHSF.